These 13 T cell receptor beta chains were sequenced from one sample in a study of blood T cell repertoires in COVID-19. Assay used: immunoSEQ multiplex PCR; TCRdb lists only in-frame clones, some missing. Counted here are some 390,000 clones, roughly 91% occurring once; the ten biggest clones make up less than 2%. The sequenced sample was PBMCs or T cells enriched from blood (not recorded which). Receptors were obtained from a woman aged 25 to 45 who had recovered from COVID-19.

The chain carries TRBV7-2 and TRBJ2-7, with D perhaps matching TRBD2 (7 bases). With 3 bases removed from V and 2 bases from J, the gap between germline ends came to 14 bases. This CDR3 contains 15 residues. Germline V gives CDR1 SGHTA, CDR2 FQGNSA. This chain's CDR3 is CASSFERGATYEQYF. CDR3 coding DNA: TGTGCCAGCAGCTTCGAACGGGGGGCTACCTACGAGCAGTACTTC.

The chain uses TRBV25-1 and TRBJ2-1; no definite D call. Trimming shortened V by 4 bases and J by 9 bases, and 7 bases separated the two germline ends. The CDR3 loop spans 11 amino acids. CDR1 and CDR2 (germline): MGHDK, SYGVNS. The CDR3 region is CASSVYREQFF. CDR3 DNA sequence: TGTGCCAGCAGTGTCTACCGTGAGCAGTTCTTC.

V is TRBV4-2 and J is TRBJ2-7; D remains ambiguous. There are 14 residues in the CDR3. The germline CDR1 and CDR2 sequences are LGHNA and YNFKEQ. The V and J ends lost 0 bases and 2 bases respectively, with 8 bases between them. CDR3 residues: CASSQDRQAYEQYF. The DNA of the CDR3 is TGTGCCAGCAGCCAAGACAGGCAGGCCTACGAGCAGTACTTC.

The chain's CDR3 is CASRQSSGNTIYF. In nucleotides, the CDR3 is TGTGCCAGCAGACAGAGCTCTGGAAACACCATATATTTT. This chain uses TRBV2 with TRBJ1-3; D uncertain. CDR3 length equals 13 residues. V was shortened by 6 bases and J by 0 bases, with 6 bases between the two germline ends. Looked up from germline, CDR1 is SNHLY and CDR2 is FYNNEI.

The chain uses TRBV5-8 and TRBJ2-5; perhaps TRBD2 as D (6 bases). The CDR3 runs 13 residues. Germline CDR1 reads SGHTS; CDR2 reads YDEGEE. V shed 1 base and J shed 5 bases, with 9 bases lying between them. CDR3 region: CASSLKGGETQYF. The CDR3 coding sequence is TGTGCCAGCAGCTTGAAGGGAGGCGAGACCCAGTACTTC.

The chain joins TRBV28 to TRBJ2-1; 11 positions agree with TRBD1. Germline values: CDR1 MDHEN, CDR2 SYDVKM. This CDR3 is 15 amino acids long. J was trimmed by 7 bases and V by 6 bases; bases with no gene match: 8. The CDR3 sequence: CASSLTDRGRNEQFF. The CDR3 DNA sequence: TGTGCCAGCAGCCTTACGGACAGGGGGCGGAATGAGCAGTTCTTC.

The chain couples TRBV19 to TRBJ2-3, with D unclear. V lost 3 bases to trimming and J lost 1 base, with 14 bases between them. The CDR3 spans 16 residues. Germline CDR1 reads LNHDA; CDR2 reads SQIVND (reference sequence). The DNA for the CDR3 is TGTGCCAGTAGTATCCGACCCGGGTGGGGCACAGATACGCAGTATTTT. Its protein is CASSIRPGWGTDTQYF.

The CDR3, as DNA: TGTGCCAGCAGCCTCTACAGGGGCGTAAACACTGAAGCTTTCTTT. Amino acids: CASSLYRGVNTEAFF. This sequence joins TRBV5-8 and TRBJ1-1, with 7 bases that match TRBD1. This CDR3 comprises 15 residues. Trimming cost V 4 bases and J 2 bases; bases outside gene matches: 8. Germline CDR1 is SGHTS and CDR2 is YDEGEE.

The chain links TRBV29-1 to TRBJ2-7; D is uncertain. V lost 4 bases and J lost 5, with 6 bases in between. From germline, CDR1 is SQVTM and CDR2 ANQGSEA. This CDR3 contains 10 residues. This CDR3 reads CSVGAHEQYF. The CDR3 nucleotides read TGCAGCGTTGGGGCTCACGAGCAGTACTTC.

This clone was counted a single time. The V gene is TRBV15, the J gene TRBJ1-2; tentative D call: TRBD1 (6 bases). This CDR3 region has 15 residues. Germline CDR1 reads LNHNV; CDR2 reads YYDKDF (reference sequence). V shed 1 base and J shed 4 bases, with 13 bases lying between them. In DNA, the CDR3 is TGTGCCACCAGCAGAGGGGCAGGGGCTGCCTATGGCTACACCTTC. It codes for CATSRGAGAAYGYTF.

The chain combines TRBV30 with TRBJ1-2, with D possibly matching TRBD1 (6 bases). V lost 2 bases and J lost 4, with 14 bases in between. The CDR3 totals 14 residues. Germline lookup yields CDR1 GTSNPN and CDR2 SVGIG (reference sequence). CDR3 in DNA: TGTGCCTGGAGTACCTACAGGGCTCTCTATGGCTACACCTTC. Translated, it gives CAWSTYRALYGYTF.

The count of this clone is one. CDR3 amino acids: CAWSVGRAYTEAFF. CDR3 nucleotide sequence: TGTGCCTGGAGTGTAGGCAGGGCCTACACTGAAGCTTTCTTT. This sequence joins TRBV30 and TRBJ1-1, with D possibly being TRBD1 (5 bases). Trimming left V 0 bases short and J 3 bases short, with 11 bases between. Per germline, CDR1 GTSNPN and CDR2 SVGIG (reference sequence). The CDR3 sequence is 14 residues long.

V gene TRBV3-1 (or the pseudogene TRBV3-2) combines with J gene TRBJ1-3; D is perhaps TRBD1 (5 bases). The germline V gene has CDR1 LGHDT and CDR2 YNNKEL (reference sequence). V was shortened by 2 bases and J by 0 bases, with 11 bases between the two germline ends. CDR3 length equals 16 residues. Here the CDR3 reads CASSQRRAISGNTIYF. The CDR3, as DNA: TGTGCCAGCAGCCAACGCAGGGCGATCTCTGGAAACACCATATATTTT.